Following are 18 T cell receptor beta chains from one sample sequenced in a study of blood T cells in healthy people across ages. For the second PCR, which ran for about 7 to 11 cycles, a sample-barcoded 5' primer and a J-beta primer mix were used. One entry per CDR3 protein results from TCRdb running MiXCR on the 5' RACE reads. In the table there are approximately 780,000 distinct CDR3 sequences, more than 25% of which are singletons. These data were also reused for a study on T cells of mothers and their children.

What was sequenced was blood. These receptors were taken from a boy aged 5-17 years in good health.

This clonotype was recorded a few times. The V and J genes are TRBV18 and TRBJ1-2; D remains ambiguous. The germline gives CDR1 KGHSH, CDR2 LQKENI. CDR3 size: 13 residues. Trimming left V 1 base short and J 1 base short, with 4 bases between. As DNA, the CDR3 is TGTGCCAGCTCACCACAGAATAACTATGGCTACACCTTC. Its protein is CASSPQNNYGYTF.

This clonotype showed up just a few times. The rearrangement links TRBV5-1 to TRBJ2-5, with unresolved D. Germline CDR1 is SGHRS and CDR2 is YFSETQ. Deletions cut 4 bases from V and 2 bases from J, with 9 bases between. The CDR3 runs to 13 residues. CDR3 nucleotide sequence: TGCGCCAGCAGCGCGAGTACGCAAGAGACCCAGTACTTC. Translated: CASSASTQETQYF.

The CDR3 region is CASSRDRQADTQYF. In DNA, the CDR3 is TGTGCCAGCAGCCGCGACAGGCAGGCAGATACGCAGTATTTT. The rearrangement uses TRBV7-9 and TRBJ2-3, with D perhaps matching TRBD1 (6 bases). The CDR3 is 14 residues long. The V end lost 5 bases, the J end lost 4 bases, and 13 bases lay between the germline ends. Looked up from germline, CDR1 is SEHNR and CDR2 is FQNEAQ (reference sequence).

J is TRBJ2-1 and V is TRBV7-9; perhaps D is TRBD1 or TRBD2 (7 bases each). The CDR3 spans 16 residues. CDR1 and CDR2 (germline): SEHNR, FQNEAQ (reference sequence). V was shortened by 1 base and J by 4 bases, with 14 bases between the two germline ends. This CDR3 reads CASSLGGGQLYNEQFF. The CDR3 nucleotides are TGTGCCAGCAGCTTAGGGGGGGGACAGCTATACAATGAGCAGTTCTTC.

The chain uses TRBV10-3 and TRBJ2-7; 8 bases align to TRBD1. The V and J ends lost 6 bases and 6 bases, in that order; junction bases with no gene match: 10. The CDR3 is 14 amino acids. Germline CDR1 is ENHRY and CDR2 is SYGVKD. The CDR3 region is CAIRGTTGVREQYF. CDR3 bases: TGTGCCATCAGGGGGACGACAGGGGTGCGCGAGCAGTACTTC.

This chain connects TRBV5-8 to TRBJ2-1; TRBD2 might be the D (5 bases). V was cut by 0 bases and J by 4 bases, with 8 bases left in between. This CDR3 is built from 14 residues. Germline CDR1 and CDR2: SGHTS and YDEGEE. The CDR3 bases are TGTGCCAGCAGCTTGGGTCCGGGATACAATGAGCAGTTCTTC. Translation gives CASSLGPGYNEQFF.

This clonotype was counted a few times. This chain joins TRBV7-2 and TRBJ2-1; 7 bases fit TRBD2. There are 11 residues in the CDR3. The V gene end was trimmed by 7 bases and the J gene end by 9 bases; junction bases not matched to a gene: 3. Germline V lookup: CDR1 SGHTA, CDR2 FQGNSA. CDR3 protein: CASTPGGEQFF. CDR3 in DNA: TGTGCCAGCACCCCGGGGGGTGAGCAGTTCTTC.

This clonotype was observed a handful of times. The genes are TRBV20-1 and TRBJ2-7; unclear D gene. This CDR3 region has 13 residues. Trimming left V 6 bases short and J 2 bases short, with 14 bases between. Germline V gene lookup returns CDR1 DFQATT and CDR2 SNEGSKA (reference sequence). The CDR3 bases are TGCAGTGCCGCAACGGACGGTACCTACGAGCAGTACTTC. Protein: CSAATDGTYEQYF.

A few counts support this clonotype. The chain links TRBV20-1 to TRBJ1-1; the match to TRBD1 covers 7 bases. Losses at the gene ends were 4 bases for V and 4 bases for J; bases not matched to a gene: 6. The CDR3 length is 13 residues. Germline CDR1 and CDR2: DFQATT and SNEGSKA (reference sequence). CDR3 in amino acids: CSANPGGGTEAFF. The CDR3 DNA reads TGCAGTGCTAACCCAGGGGGGGGCACTGAAGCTTTCTTT.

The chain has TRBV29-1 and TRBJ2-5; D perhaps matches TRBD2 (5 bases). This CDR3 comprises 13 residues. V lost 3 bases and J 5 bases, leaving 13 bases between the germline ends. In germline, CDR1 is SQVTM, CDR2 ANQGSEA. CDR3: CSVDSGLRETQYF. As DNA, the CDR3 is TGCAGCGTTGACTCGGGGTTGAGGGAGACCCAGTACTTC.

J is TRBJ2-7 and V is TRBV7-2; 11 bases match TRBD1. V lost 3 bases, J lost 4 bases, and 5 bases stayed unmatched. The germline V gene encodes CDR1 SGHTA and CDR2 FQGNSA. The CDR3 is 15 residues long. CDR3 region: CASSLIRDRGYEQYF. The CDR3 nucleotides are TGTGCCAGCAGCTTGATCCGGGACAGGGGGTACGAGCAGTACTTC.

The chain couples TRBV20-1 to TRBJ2-5; 10 bases match TRBD1. The better agreement between TRBJ2-1 and the DNA end casts doubt on the J call. Germline-derived CDR1 and CDR2 are DFQATT and SNEGSKA (reference sequence). The CDR3 sequence is 18 residues long. CDR3 in DNA: TGCAGTGCTAGAGGGCGGGGAGTTCGGACAGGGGGCTACAATGAGCAGTTCTTC. It is translated as CSARGRGVRTGGYNEQFF.

The chain links TRBV6-1 to TRBJ2-2, with 7 nucleotides matching TRBD2. Germline trimming cut 4 bases from V and 4 bases from J; bases unmatched to any gene: 6. CDR1 and CDR2 from the germline V gene are MNHNS and SASEGT. This CDR3 contains 15 residues. CDR3 sequence reads: CASSVATGGTGELFF. CDR3 nucleotides: TGTGCCAGCAGTGTAGCGACGGGGGGCACCGGGGAGCTGTTTTTT.

This clonotype was observed a handful of times. The DNA for the CDR3 is TGTGCCAGCGGTGTCCGACAGGGTTGGGACTATGGCTACACCTTC. It codes for CASGVRQGWDYGYTF. The chain is built from TRBV6-1 and TRBJ1-2; 7 bases are a match to TRBD1. Per germline, CDR1 MNHNS and CDR2 SASEGT. The CDR3 runs 15 residues. V lost 8 bases, J lost 3 bases, and 12 bases stayed unmatched.

The chain is built from TRBV5-6 and TRBJ1-2; 7 nucleotides match TRBD1. Looked up from germline, CDR1 is SGHDT and CDR2 is YYEEEE. The CDR3 length is 15 residues. J was trimmed by 2 bases and V by 2 bases; bases with no gene match: 6. CDR3 sequence reads: CASSLRDRPNYGYTF. DNA for the CDR3: TGTGCCAGCAGCTTACGGGACAGACCAAACTATGGCTACACCTTC.

The chain employs TRBV9 and TRBJ2-3; tentatively, D is TRBD2 (6 bases). This CDR3 has 13 amino acids. Per the germline V gene, CDR1 is SGDLS and CDR2 is YYNGEE. V lost 3 bases and J 6 bases, leaving 11 bases between the germline ends. The CDR3 DNA sequence: TGTGCCAGCAGCGCCGGAGGGTGGGATACGCAGTATTTT. This codes for CASSAGGWDTQYF.

CDR3 loop: CASSQRTRYNEQFF. The DNA for the CDR3 is TGTGCCAGCAGCCAGAGGACGCGGTACAATGAGCAGTTCTTC. The rearrangement links TRBV3-1 to TRBJ2-1; no firm D call. This CDR3 region has 14 residues. The ends were cut back, 3 bases at V and 4 bases at J, with 10 bases in the middle. Germline V gives CDR1 LGHDT, CDR2 YNNKEL (reference sequence).

This clonotype has more than one count but fewer than ten. V gene TRBV7-6 combines with J gene TRBJ2-7; possible D gene TRBD1, 6 bases. Germline-derived CDR1 and CDR2 are SGHVS and FNYEAQ. The V gene lost 1 base and the J gene lost 1 base, with 14 bases spanning the gap. The length of the CDR3 is 16 residues. The CDR3 coding sequence is TGTGCCAGCAGCTTAGGCGGGTCTCAGGGGTCCTACGAGCAGTACTTC. This encodes CASSLGGSQGSYEQYF.